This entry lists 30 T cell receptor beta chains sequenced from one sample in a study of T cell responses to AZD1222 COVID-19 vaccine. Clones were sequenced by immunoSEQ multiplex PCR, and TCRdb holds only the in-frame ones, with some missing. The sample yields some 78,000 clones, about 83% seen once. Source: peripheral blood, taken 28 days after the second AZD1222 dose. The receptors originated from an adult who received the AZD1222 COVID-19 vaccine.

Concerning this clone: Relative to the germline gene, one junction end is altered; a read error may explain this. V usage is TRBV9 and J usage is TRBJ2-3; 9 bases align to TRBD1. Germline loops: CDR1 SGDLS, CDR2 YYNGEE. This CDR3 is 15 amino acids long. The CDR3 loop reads CASGVGTGLSDTQYF. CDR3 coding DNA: TGTGCCAGCGGCGTAGGGACAGGGCTTTCGGATACGCAGTATTTT.

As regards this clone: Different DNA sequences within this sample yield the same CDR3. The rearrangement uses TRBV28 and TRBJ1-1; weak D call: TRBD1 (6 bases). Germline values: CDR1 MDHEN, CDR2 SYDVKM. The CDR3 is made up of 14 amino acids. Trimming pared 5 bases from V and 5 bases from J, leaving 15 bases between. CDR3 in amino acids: CASSPTGVRTEAFF. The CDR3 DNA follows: TGTGCCAGCAGTCCGACAGGCGTGCGGACTGAAGCTTTCTTT. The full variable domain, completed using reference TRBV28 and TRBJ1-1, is DVKVTQSSRYLVKRTGEKVFLECVQDMDHENMFWYRQDPGLGLRLIYFSYDVKMKEKGDIPEGYSVSREKKERFSLILESASTNQTSMYLCASSPTGVRTEAFFGQGTRLTVV.

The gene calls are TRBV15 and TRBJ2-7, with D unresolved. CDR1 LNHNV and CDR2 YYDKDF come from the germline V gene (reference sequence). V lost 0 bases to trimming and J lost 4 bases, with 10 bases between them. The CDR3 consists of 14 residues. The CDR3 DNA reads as TGTGCCACCAGCAGAGATCCAGGCAAGTACGAGCAGTACTTC. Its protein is CATSRDPGKYEQYF.

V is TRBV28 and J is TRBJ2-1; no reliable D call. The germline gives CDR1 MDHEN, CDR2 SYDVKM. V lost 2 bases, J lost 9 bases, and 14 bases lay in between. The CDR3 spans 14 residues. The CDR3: CASSLAVVGIEQFF. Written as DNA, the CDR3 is TGTGCCAGCAGTTTAGCCGTAGTGGGTATTGAGCAGTTCTTC.

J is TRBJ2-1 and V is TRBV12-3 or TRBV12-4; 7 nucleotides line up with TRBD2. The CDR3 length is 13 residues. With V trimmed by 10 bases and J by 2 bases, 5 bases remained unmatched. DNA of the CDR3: TGTGCCACCCGGGACTATACCTACAATGAGCAGTTCTTC. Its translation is CATRDYTYNEQFF.

As DNA, the CDR3 is TGCAGCGTTGAGAGCGGGAGGGCCGGGGAGCTGTTTTTT. Protein product: CSVESGRAGELFF. The V and J genes are TRBV29-1 and TRBJ2-2; 10 nucleotides line up with TRBD2. The CDR3 consists of 13 residues. From germline, CDR1 is SQVTM and CDR2 ANQGSEA. The trim removed 3 bases at V and 6 bases at J, leaving 1 base unmatched.

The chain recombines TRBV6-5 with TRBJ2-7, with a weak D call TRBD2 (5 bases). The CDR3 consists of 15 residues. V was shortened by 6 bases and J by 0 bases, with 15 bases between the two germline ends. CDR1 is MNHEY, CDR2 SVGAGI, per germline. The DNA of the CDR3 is TGTGCCAGCAGCCTAGGACTTTCCCCCTCCTACGAGCAGTACTTC. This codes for CASSLGLSPSYEQYF.

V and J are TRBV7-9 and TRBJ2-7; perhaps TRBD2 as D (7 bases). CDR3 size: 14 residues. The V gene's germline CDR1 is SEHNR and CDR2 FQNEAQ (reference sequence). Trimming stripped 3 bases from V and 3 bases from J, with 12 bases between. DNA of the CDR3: TGTGCCAGCAGCTTTGGGGGGGCAAACTACGAGCAGTACTTC. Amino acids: CASSFGGANYEQYF.

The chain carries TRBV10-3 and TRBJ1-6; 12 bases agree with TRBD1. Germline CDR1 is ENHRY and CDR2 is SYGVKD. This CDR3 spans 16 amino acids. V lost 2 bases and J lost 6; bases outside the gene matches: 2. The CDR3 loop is CAISERGQGANSPLHF. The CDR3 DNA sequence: TGTGCCATCAGTGAGAGGGGACAGGGGGCTAATTCACCCCTCCACTTT.

The CDR3 is CASSQEGLTTDTQYF. The CDR3, as DNA: TGTGCCAGCAGCCAAGAAGGGCTGACCACAGATACGCAGTATTTT. V gene TRBV4-2 combines with J gene TRBJ2-3, with D unclear. Germline CDR1 is LGHNA and CDR2 is YNFKEQ. V lost 0 bases, J lost 2 bases, and 9 bases lay in between. CDR3 length equals 15 residues.

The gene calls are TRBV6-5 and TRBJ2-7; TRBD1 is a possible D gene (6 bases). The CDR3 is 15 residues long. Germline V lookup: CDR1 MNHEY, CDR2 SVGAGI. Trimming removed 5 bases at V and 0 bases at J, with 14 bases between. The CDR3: CASSPSGRGSYEQYF. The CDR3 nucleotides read TGTGCCAGCAGTCCCTCGGGCAGGGGCTCCTACGAGCAGTACTTC.

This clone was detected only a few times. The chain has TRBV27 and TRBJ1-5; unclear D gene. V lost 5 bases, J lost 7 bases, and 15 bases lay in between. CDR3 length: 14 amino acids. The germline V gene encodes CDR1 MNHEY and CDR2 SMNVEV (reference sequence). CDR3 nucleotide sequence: TGTGCCAGCAGTCCCGACATCAGTTGGCAGCCCCAGCATTTT. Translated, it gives CASSPDISWQPQHF.

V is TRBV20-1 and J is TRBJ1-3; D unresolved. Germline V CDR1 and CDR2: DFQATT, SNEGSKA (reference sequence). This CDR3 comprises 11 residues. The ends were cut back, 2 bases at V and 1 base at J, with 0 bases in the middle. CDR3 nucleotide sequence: TGCAGTGCTAGATCTGGAAACACCATATATTTT. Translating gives CSARSGNTIYF.

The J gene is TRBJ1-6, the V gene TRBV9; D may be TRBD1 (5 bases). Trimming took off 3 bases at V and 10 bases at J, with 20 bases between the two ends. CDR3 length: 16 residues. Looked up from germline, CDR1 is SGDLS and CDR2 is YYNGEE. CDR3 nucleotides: TGTGCCAGCAGCGCCGGCGGGGGGGGACTAGACTCACCCCTCCACTTT. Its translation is CASSAGGGGLDSPLHF.

The CDR3 DNA reads as TGTGCCAGCAGCTTGGAGATCCCCACAGATACGCAGTATTTT. It encodes CASSLEIPTDTQYF. V usage is TRBV5-5 and J usage is TRBJ2-3; D ambiguous. Looked up from germline, CDR1 is SGHKS and CDR2 is YYEKEE (reference sequence). The CDR3 sequence is 14 residues long. V lost 0 bases and J 2 bases, leaving 7 bases between the germline ends.

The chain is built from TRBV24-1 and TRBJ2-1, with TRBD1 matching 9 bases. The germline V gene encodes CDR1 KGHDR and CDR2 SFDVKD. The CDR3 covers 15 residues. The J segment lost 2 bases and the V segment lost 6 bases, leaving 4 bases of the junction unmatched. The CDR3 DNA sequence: TGTGCCACCAGTTCTGACAGGGGGGCCTACAATGAGCAGTTCTTC. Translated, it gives CATSSDRGAYNEQFF.

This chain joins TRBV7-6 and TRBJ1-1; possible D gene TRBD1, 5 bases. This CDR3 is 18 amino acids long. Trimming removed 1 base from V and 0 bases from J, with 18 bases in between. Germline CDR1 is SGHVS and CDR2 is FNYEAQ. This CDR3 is CASSLVPQATNMNTEAFF. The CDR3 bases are TGTGCCAGCAGCTTAGTGCCACAGGCCACGAACATGAACACTGAAGCTTTCTTT. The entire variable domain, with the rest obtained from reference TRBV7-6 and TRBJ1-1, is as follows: GAGVSQSPRYKVTKRGQDVALRCDPISGHVSLYWYRQALGQGPEFLTYFNYEAQQDKSGLPNDRFSAERPEGSISTLTIQRTEQRDSAMYRCASSLVPQATNMNTEAFFGQGTRLTVV.

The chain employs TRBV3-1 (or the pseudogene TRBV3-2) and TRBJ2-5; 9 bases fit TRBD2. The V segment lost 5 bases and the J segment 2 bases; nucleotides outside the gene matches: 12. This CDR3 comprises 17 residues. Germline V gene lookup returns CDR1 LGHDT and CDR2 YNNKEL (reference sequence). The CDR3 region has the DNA TGTGCCAGCAGCGTTACCCCCTCGACTAGCGGACAAGAGACCCAGTACTTC. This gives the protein CASSVTPSTSGQETQYF.

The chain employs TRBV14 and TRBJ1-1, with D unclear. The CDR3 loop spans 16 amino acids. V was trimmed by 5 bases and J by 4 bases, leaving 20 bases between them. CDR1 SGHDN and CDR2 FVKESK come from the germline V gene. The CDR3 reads CASSLIRMDPPTEAFF. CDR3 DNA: TGTGCCAGCAGCTTGATCAGAATGGATCCTCCCACTGAAGCTTTCTTT.

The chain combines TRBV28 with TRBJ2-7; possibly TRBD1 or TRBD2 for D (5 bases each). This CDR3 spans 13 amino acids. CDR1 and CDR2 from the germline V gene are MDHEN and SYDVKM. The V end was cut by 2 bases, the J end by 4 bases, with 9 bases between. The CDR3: CASSLGGGYEQYF. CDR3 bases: TGTGCCAGCAGTTTAGGGGGTGGGTACGAGCAGTACTTC.

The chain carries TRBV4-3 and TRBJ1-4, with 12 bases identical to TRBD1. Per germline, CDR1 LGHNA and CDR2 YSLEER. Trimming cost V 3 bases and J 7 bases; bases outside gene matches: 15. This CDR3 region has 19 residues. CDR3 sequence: CASSHRKSRDRGQREKLFF. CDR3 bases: TGCGCCAGCAGCCACCGAAAGTCCCGGGACAGGGGGCAGCGTGAAAAACTGTTTTTT.

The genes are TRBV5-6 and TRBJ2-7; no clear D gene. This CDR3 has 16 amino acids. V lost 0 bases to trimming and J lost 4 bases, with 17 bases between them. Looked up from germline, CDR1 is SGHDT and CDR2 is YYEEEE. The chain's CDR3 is CASSLGPQNLRYEQYF. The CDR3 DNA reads TGTGCCAGCAGCTTGGGGCCCCAGAATCTCCGATACGAGCAGTACTTC.

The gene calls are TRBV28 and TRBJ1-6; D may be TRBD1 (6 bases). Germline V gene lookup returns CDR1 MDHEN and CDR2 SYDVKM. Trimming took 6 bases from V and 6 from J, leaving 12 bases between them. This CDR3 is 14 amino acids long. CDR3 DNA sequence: TGTGCCAGCAGGGAACAGGGAACTAATTCACCCCTCCACTTT. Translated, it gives CASREQGTNSPLHF.

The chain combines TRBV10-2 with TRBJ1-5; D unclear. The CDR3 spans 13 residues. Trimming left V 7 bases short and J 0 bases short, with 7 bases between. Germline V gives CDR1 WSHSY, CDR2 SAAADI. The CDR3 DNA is TGCGCCAGCACGGGTTATAGCAATCAGCCCCAGCATTTT. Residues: CASTGYSNQPQHF.

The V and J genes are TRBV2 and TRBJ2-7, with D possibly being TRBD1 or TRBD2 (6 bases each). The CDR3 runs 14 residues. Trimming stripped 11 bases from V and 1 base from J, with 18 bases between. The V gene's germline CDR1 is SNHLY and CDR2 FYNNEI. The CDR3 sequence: CAGQLGGLSYEQYF. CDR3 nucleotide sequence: TGTGCCGGCCAACTAGGGGGGTTATCCTACGAGCAGTACTTC.

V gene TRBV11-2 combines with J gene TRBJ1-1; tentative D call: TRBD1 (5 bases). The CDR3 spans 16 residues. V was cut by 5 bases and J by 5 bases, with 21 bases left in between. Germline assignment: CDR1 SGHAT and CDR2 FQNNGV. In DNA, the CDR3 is TGTGCCAGCAGCCCGGCCCCGAGGAACAGGAAAACTGAAGCTTTCTTT. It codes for CASSPAPRNRKTEAFF.

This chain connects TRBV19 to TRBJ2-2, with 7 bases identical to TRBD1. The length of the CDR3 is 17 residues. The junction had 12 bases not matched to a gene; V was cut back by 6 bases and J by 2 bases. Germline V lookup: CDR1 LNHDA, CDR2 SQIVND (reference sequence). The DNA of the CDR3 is TGTGCCAGTAGCCGTACCAGGGGGACAGACAACACCGGGGAGCTGTTTTTT. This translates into CASSRTRGTDNTGELFF.

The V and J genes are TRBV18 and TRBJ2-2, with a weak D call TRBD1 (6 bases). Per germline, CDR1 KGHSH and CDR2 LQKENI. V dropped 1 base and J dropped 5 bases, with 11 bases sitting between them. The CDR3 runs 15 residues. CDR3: CASSPRHQGTGELFF. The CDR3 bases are TGTGCCAGCTCACCACGGCATCAGGGGACCGGGGAGCTGTTTTTT.

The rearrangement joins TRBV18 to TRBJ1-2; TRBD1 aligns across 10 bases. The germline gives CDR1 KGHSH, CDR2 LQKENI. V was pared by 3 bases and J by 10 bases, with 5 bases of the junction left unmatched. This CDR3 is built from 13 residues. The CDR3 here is CASSPGTGDSYTF. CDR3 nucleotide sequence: TGTGCCAGCTCACCCGGGACAGGGGATTCCTACACCTTC.

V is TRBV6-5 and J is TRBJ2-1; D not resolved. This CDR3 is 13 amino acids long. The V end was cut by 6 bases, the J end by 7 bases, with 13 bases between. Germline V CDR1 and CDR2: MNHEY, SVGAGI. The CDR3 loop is CASRLGPRNEQFF. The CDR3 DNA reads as TGTGCCAGCAGACTCGGCCCCAGGAATGAGCAGTTCTTC.